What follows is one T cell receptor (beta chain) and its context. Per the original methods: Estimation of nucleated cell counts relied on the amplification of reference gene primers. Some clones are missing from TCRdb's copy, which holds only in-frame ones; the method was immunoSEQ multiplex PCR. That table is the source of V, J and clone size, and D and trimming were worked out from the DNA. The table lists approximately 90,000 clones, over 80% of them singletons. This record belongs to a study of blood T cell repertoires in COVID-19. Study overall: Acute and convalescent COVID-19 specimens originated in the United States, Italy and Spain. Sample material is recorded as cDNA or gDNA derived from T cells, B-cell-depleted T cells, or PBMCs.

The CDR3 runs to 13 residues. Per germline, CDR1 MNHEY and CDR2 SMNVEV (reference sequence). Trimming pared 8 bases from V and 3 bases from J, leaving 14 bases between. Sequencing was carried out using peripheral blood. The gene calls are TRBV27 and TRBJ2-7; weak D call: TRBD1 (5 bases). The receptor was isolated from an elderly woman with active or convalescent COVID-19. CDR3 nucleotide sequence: TGTGCCAGCGGCGCAGGGATATACTACGAGCAGTACTTC. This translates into CASGAGIYYEQYF.